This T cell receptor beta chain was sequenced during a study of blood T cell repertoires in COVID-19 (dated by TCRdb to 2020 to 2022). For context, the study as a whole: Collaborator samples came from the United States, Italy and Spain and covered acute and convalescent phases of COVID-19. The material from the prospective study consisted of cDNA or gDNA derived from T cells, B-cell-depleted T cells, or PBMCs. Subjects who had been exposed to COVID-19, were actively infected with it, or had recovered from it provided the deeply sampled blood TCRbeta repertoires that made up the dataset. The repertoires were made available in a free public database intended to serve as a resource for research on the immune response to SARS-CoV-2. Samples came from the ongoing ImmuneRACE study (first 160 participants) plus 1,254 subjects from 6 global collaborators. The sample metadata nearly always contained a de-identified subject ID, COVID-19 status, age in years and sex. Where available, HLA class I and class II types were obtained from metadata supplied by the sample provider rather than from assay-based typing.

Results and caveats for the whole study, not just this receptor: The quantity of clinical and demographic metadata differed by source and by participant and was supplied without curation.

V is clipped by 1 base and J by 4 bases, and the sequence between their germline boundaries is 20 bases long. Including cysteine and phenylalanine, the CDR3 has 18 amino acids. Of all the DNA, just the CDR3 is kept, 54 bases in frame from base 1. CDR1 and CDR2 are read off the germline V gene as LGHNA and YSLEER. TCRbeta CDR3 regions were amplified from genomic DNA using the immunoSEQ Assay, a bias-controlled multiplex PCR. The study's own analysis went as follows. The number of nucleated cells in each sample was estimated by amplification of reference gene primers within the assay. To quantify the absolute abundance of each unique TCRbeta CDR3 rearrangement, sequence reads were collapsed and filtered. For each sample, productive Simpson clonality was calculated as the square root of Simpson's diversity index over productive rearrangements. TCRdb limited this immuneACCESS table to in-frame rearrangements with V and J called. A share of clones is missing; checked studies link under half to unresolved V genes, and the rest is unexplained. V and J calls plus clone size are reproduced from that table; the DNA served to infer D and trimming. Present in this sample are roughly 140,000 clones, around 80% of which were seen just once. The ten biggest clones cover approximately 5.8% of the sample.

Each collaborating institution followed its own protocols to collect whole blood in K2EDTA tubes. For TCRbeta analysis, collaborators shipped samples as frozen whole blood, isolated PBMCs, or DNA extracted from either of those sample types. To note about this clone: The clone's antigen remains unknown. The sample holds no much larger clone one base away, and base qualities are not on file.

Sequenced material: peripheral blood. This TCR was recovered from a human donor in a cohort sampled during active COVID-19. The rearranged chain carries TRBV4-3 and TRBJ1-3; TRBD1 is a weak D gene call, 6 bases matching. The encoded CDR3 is CASSQVLLGHFAGNTIYF. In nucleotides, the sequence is TGCGCCAGCAGCCAAGTGTTGTTGGGACACTTCGCGGGAAACACCATATATTTT.